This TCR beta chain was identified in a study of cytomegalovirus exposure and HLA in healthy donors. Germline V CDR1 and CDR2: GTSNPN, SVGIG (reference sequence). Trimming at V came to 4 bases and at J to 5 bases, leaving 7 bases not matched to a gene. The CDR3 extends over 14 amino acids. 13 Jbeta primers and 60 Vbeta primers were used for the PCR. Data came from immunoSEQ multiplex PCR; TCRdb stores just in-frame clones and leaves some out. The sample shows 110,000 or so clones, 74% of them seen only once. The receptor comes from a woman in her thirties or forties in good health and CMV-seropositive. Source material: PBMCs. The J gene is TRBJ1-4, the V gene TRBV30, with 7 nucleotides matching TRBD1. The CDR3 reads CAWNGGGFNEKLFF. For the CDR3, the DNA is TGTGCCTGGAACGGAGGGGGCTTCAATGAAAAACTGTTTTTT.